These T cell receptor beta chains were read from a single sample in a study of T cells in Graves' hyperthyroidism and ophthalmopathy. TCRdb re-called the multiplex PCR reads through MiXCR, storing one row per CDR3 protein. The sample shows tens of thousands of distinct CDR3 sequences, 54% of them seen only once. Source material: peripheral blood or thyroid tissue (not recorded which). The receptors stem from a man between 18 and 29 years old with Graves' hyperthyroidism. CDR3s include the opening cysteine and the closing phenylalanine or tryptophan. The D gene is left open where the match is weak. The size entry is marked missing in some rows and otherwise reads once, few, many or a size class.

clone_size,j_call,v_call,d_call,cdr3_nt,cdr3_aa
many,TRBJ2-5,TRBV5-1,-,TGCGCCAGCAGCTTGGAGAAGGGGCCTGCTCGGCTAGAGACCCAGTACTTC,CASSLEKGPARLETQYF
once,TRBJ1-2,TRBV24-1,-,TGTGCCACCAGTGATTTGGAATATGGCTACACCTTC,CATSDLEYGYTF
-,TRBJ2-5,TRBV10-3,-,TGTGCCATCAGTCGGACAGGGAGGGTGGCCCAGTACTTC,CAISRTGRVAQYF
-,TRBJ2-2,TRBV20-1,-,TGCAGTGCTAGCCGGGACACCGGGGAGCTGTTTTTT,CSASRDTGELFF
-,TRBJ2-5,TRBV2,-,TGTGCCAGCAGTTACTCGATAGCCCCAGAGACCCAGTACTTC,CASSYSIAPETQYF
once,TRBJ2-5,TRBV29-1,-,-,CSGKRGGFGEKLFFGSGTQYF
-,TRBJ1-2,TRBV29-1,-,TGCAGCGTGCCCTCCGGTCGGACCGTCGGAGGCTACACCTTC,CSVPSGRTVGGYTF
many,TRBJ2-7,TRBV19,TRBD2,TGTGCCAGTAGTATGAAACTAGCGGGAGGTAACGAGCAGTACTTC,CASSMKLAGGNEQYF
many,TRBJ1-2,TRBV5-1,-,TGCGCCAGCAGCTGGGACGGAACTAACTATGGCTACACCTTC,CASSWDGTNYGYTF
-,TRBJ1-1,TRBV19,-,TGTGCCAGCTCACCAGGGCTCACTGAAGCTTTCTTT,CASSPGLTEAFF
many,TRBJ2-3,TRBV29-1,-,TGCAGCGTCACCCCACGGGGTAGCGGTACAGGTACGCAGTATTTT,CSVTPRGSGTGTQYF
many,TRBJ1-6,TRBV6-5,-,TGTGCCAGCAGTTACAAAAATTCACCCCTCCACTTT,CASSYKNSPLHF
-,TRBJ2-7,TRBV7-8,TRBD1,TGTGCCAGCAGCTTAGCTAAACAGGGGTTCGAGCAGTACTTC,CASSLAKQGFEQYF
many,TRBJ1-3,TRBV6-5,-,TGTGCCAGCAGTTACTCGTTGGTTTCCTCGAGCTCTGGAAACACCATATATTTT,CASSYSLVSSSSGNTIYF
-,TRBJ1-3,TRBV20-1,-,TGCAGTGCTCGGCGGTACAGCTCCTCTGGAAACACCATATATTTT,CSARRYSSSGNTIYF
many,TRBJ2-7,TRBV6-1,TRBD1,TGTGCCACAGGACAGGGGTCATACGAGCAGTACTTC,CATGQGSYEQYF
-,TRBJ1-2,TRBV7-9,TRBD1,TGTGCCAGCAGCTCTCCCGACAGGGCGCTTGGCTACACCTTC,CASSSPDRALGYTF
once,TRBJ1-5,TRBV25-1,-,TGTGCCAGCAGTGGGGGCATGAGCAATCAGCCCCAGCATTTT,CASSGGMSNQPQHF
-,TRBJ2-7,TRBV20-1,-,TGCAGTGCTAGGCAGCCGGGACGGATTGGAGAGCAGTACTTC,CSARQPGRIGEQYF
-,TRBJ1-4,TRBV15,-,TGTGCCACCAGCAGAGATCCCAGGGAGGCGGAAAAACTGTTTTTT,CATSRDPREAEKLFF
once,TRBJ1-1,TRBV2,TRBD1,TGTGCCAGCAGGACCGGGACAGGGGCGAAGAACACTGAAGCTTTCTTT,CASRTGTGAKNTEAFF
many,TRBJ1-4,TRBV7-2,-,TGTGCCAGCAGCTCCACAGGGAGCATCATGAGTGAAAAACTGTTTTTT,CASSSTGSIMSEKLFF
few,TRBJ1-2,TRBV7-9,TRBD1,TGTGCCAGCCGGAACGACGGGACAGGTCTCTATGGCTACACCTTC,CASRNDGTGLYGYTF
-,TRBJ1-2,TRBV24-1,-,TGTGCCACCAGTGATTTGCGCCCAGGGAGAGGCTATGGCTACACCTTC,CATSDLRPGRGYGYTF
many,TRBJ2-7,TRBV29-1,-,TGCAGCGCCACCGGCAGGGCCCTAGAGCAGTACTTC,CSATGRALEQYF
-,TRBJ1-5,TRBV2,-,TGTGCCAGCAGTGAGATTGGACAGAGCAATCAGCCCCAGCATTTT,CASSEIGQSNQPQHF